This T cell receptor beta chain originates from a study of blood T cells in healthy people across ages (dated by TCRdb to the mid-2010s). For the wider study: Template switching captured roughly one uniquely barcoded TCR beta cDNA molecule per two T cells in model experiments. Age-related changes in TCR beta repertoire diversity were measured in the study by deep sequencing normalized with unique cDNA molecular identifiers. The donors were split into four age groups: young (average 16 years), middle-aged (about 40), aged (around 67) and long-lived (approximately 89). Donors of different ages were randomly distributed across sequencing lanes to avoid experimental bias. Using the same blood draw, the study looked at two additional independent replicas of 1 million unique cDNA reads for two donors, one aged 18 to 30 and the other aged 80 or older. Study-wide findings and limitations: The percentage of naive T cells measured by flow cytometry correlated strongly with observed TCR beta diversity. Because profiling used bulk unsorted PBMCs, naive and antigen-experienced compartments could not be compared conclusively. Observed TCR beta diversity per million T cells fell roughly linearly with age, and a significant reduction was already apparent by age roughly 40. Estimates of total diversity based on one million sequenced T cells were considered lower bounds and underestimates. Compared with the aged group, more naive CD4+ T cells, fewer expanded clones and increased TCR diversity were shown by the long-lived group, suggesting age selection. The CMV infection status of donors was not known, potentially confounding age-related changes in expanded clonotypes.

Systemically healthy Caucasian individuals from Russia, over 30 in total and aged about 6 to 100 years, were included as donors. Each donor gave about 9.7 milliliters of peripheral blood, drawn into EDTA-treated Vacutainer tubes. Ficoll-Paque density-gradient centrifugation was used to isolate PBMCs, with at least 6.5 million per sample. Total RNA, at least 5 micrograms per sample, was extracted from PBMCs with Trizol reagent. For every donor, an aliquot of PBMCs went through flow cytometry to measure the percentages of naive CD45RAhigh/CD27high T cells. V lost 9 bases and J lost 7 bases, and the count of bases not matched to a germline gene is 14. Reading from cysteine to phenylalanine, the CDR3 counts 15 amino acids. Only the CDR3 portion is preserved as DNA: 45 bases, with reading frame beginning at the first base. The germline V gene gives CDR1 as SGDLS and CDR2 as YYNGEE. A note on this clonotype: Its target antigen remains unknown. Qualities for individual bases were not recorded, and no much larger clone is one base off.

The method behind the library was 5' RACE. Sequencing instrument: Illumina HiSeq 2500. A second PCR of roughly 6 to 11 cycles was run with a J-beta primer mix and a sample-barcoded 5' primer. A template-switch 5' adaptor carrying 12 random nucleotides introduced a unique molecular identifier onto each TCR beta cDNA molecule. Each sample yielded at least 3 million CDR3-containing paired-end reads. First-strand cDNA synthesis was performed from all RNA using the Mint cDNA synthesis kit, with priming by a TRBC-specific oligonucleotide. All cDNA was treated with uracil-DNA glycosylase and then went through a first 18-cycle PCR with the universal primers M1SS and BC2_uni_R. Concerning the study's data processing: Each sample was normalized by randomly selecting 1 million high-quality reads, each carrying a distinct molecular identifier. Reads sharing molecular identifiers were discarded rather than binned into consensus sequences. CDR3 identification, clonotype clustering and error correction used MiTCR with a Q25 quality threshold and the strictest error-elimination algorithm. A nonparametric unseen species model using Euler transformation provided a lower-bound estimate of total TCR beta diversity. TCRdb reprocessing: public reads trimmed at Q25 with fastp, clones called with MiXCR, in-frame beta chains kept. Each entry merges the rows of one CDR3 protein and shows their most common DNA and genes. The V and J calls reflect TCRdb's pipeline rather than the authors' work. Within this sample are roughly 1.5 million distinct CDR3 sequences, with roughly 43% of them counted one time only. About 3.8% of the sample lies in the top ten.

This TCR was sampled from a woman aged 18-35 years in good health. The sample comprised blood. The chain employs TRBV9 and TRBJ1-4; 8 of the junction bases match TRBD1. The sequenced DNA: TGTGCCATGGACAGGGTAACCCTCAGAATTGAAAAACTGTTTTTT. Its translation reads: CAMDRVTLRIEKLFF. The full variable domain, with segments outside the CDR3 supplied by the reference TRBV9 and TRBJ1-4 proteins, appears as DSGVTQTPKHLITATGQRVTLRCSPRSGDLSVYWYQQSLDQGLQFLIQYYNGEERAKGNILERFSAQQFPDLHSELNLSSLELGDSALYFCAMDRVTLRIEKLFFGSGTQLSVL.